This T cell receptor beta chain stems from a study of CD8 T cells in Susac syndrome. Study overall: Of the sequenced Susac syndrome patients, six had active disease and under 10 were in remission. There were Susac syndrome patients who were therapy-naive at blood draw, others on corticosteroids, and others on intravenous immunoglobulin alone. Broader study findings: Clonal expansion of Susac CD8+ cells peaked in TEMRA cells, and it also peaked in active patients.

An input of about 0.5 to 1 ug of RNA was subjected to reverse transcription using random hexamers. MiXCR, applied by TCRdb to the immunoSEQ multiplex PCR reads, yields one record per CDR3 protein. This table has around 53,000 distinct CDR3 sequences, about 95% appearing once. Note on this clonotype: What it recognizes is unknown.

From germline, CDR1 is SGHDT and CDR2 YYEEEE. The CDR3 sequence is 15 residues long. Trimming took 5 bases from V and 1 from J, leaving 16 bases between them. It was negative isolation that provided the CD8+ and CD4+ T cells, whereas TEMRA cells were enriched by FACS. The sequenced sample was CD8+ T cells from PBMCs. This sequence joins TRBV5-6 and TRBJ2-7, with D possibly being TRBD1 (7 bases). This clonotype was obtained from a human donor with Susac syndrome. Here the CDR3 reads CASSYPPGGSYEQYF. In nucleotides, the CDR3 is TGTGCCAGCAGTTATCCCCCAGGGGGGTCCTACGAGCAGTACTTC. Full variable domain (rest looked up from reference TRBV5-6 and TRBJ2-7): DAGVTQSPTHLIKTRGQQVTLRCSPKSGHDTVSWYQQALGQGPQFIFQYYEEEERQRGNFPDRFSGHQFPNYSSELNVNALLLGDSALYLCASSYPPGGSYEQYFGPGTRLTVT.